The next 24 T cell receptor beta chains were all read from a single sample in a study of shared clonotypes between healthy human individuals. CD45RO-negative cells were positively selected for CCR7, leaving out terminally differentiated effector memory CD45RA+ cells. TCRdb's table, derived via immunoSEQ multiplex PCR, lists solely in-frame clones and lacks some. The sample consists of hundreds of thousands of clones, roughly 96% of them appearing once. What was sequenced was naive CD8+ T cells sorted from blood. The source is a man between 25 and 39 years old in good health.

This chain connects TRBV5-6 to TRBJ2-5; D remains unclear. Germline lookup yields CDR1 SGHDT and CDR2 YYEEEE. V dropped 0 bases and J dropped 5 bases, with 8 bases sitting between them. The length of the CDR3 is 13 residues. The CDR3 loop is CASSLASGETQYF. The DNA for the CDR3 is TGTGCCAGCAGCTTGGCCTCCGGGGAGACCCAGTACTTC.

The chain recombines TRBV11-2 with TRBJ1-2; 7 bases are shared with TRBD1. With 4 bases clipped from V and 4 bases from J, the junction kept 3 bases outside the gene matches. Germline loops: CDR1 SGHAT, CDR2 FQNNGV. The CDR3 totals 13 residues. In nucleotides, the CDR3 is TGTGCCAGCAGCTCCGGACAGGCCTATGGCTACACCTTC. This gives the protein CASSSGQAYGYTF.

The chain carries TRBV28 and TRBJ1-5, with TRBD1 identical over 7 bases. The CDR3 sequence is 13 residues long. Germline CDR1 and CDR2: MDHEN and SYDVKM. V was clipped by 6 bases and J by 7 bases; unmatched bases: 6. This chain's CDR3 is CASRPGGGQPQHF. DNA for the CDR3: TGTGCCAGCAGACCAGGGGGAGGGCAGCCCCAGCATTTT.

The J gene is TRBJ2-7, the V gene TRBV5-1, with 14 positions matching TRBD2. Unmatched junction bases numbered 10, after V lost 4 bases and J lost 4 bases. CDR3 size: 17 residues. Germline CDR1 reads SGHRS; CDR2 reads YFSETQ. The CDR3 loop is CASSPGLAGEEGYEQYF. The CDR3 DNA follows: TGCGCCAGCAGCCCGGGACTAGCGGGAGAAGAAGGGTACGAGCAGTACTTC.

V is TRBV5-1 and J is TRBJ2-1; TRBD2 agrees at 7 bases. The V segment lost 0 bases and the J segment 4 bases; nucleotides outside the gene matches: 4. The CDR3 length is 15 residues. Germline CDR1 is SGHRS and CDR2 is YFSETQ. CDR3 bases: TGCGCCAGCAGCTTGGATGGCGGGGGATACAATGAGCAGTTCTTC. Translated, it gives CASSLDGGGYNEQFF.

V and J are TRBV6-1 and TRBJ2-1; D may be TRBD2 (5 bases). CDR1 is MNHNS, CDR2 SASEGT, per germline. This CDR3 is built from 13 residues. Trimming took 9 bases from V and 5 from J, leaving 14 bases between them. The CDR3 DNA reads TGTGCCAGTCGACTAACTCCCGACAATGAGCAGTTCTTC. Its translation is CASRLTPDNEQFF.

This sequence joins TRBV4-1 and TRBJ2-7, with 12 bases lining up with TRBD2. The CDR3 consists of 16 residues. Germline V gene data show CDR1 as MGHRA and CDR2 as YSYEKL. The J segment lost 3 bases and the V segment lost 1 base, leaving 4 bases of the junction unmatched. The CDR3 DNA follows: TGCGCCAGCAGCCAAGGGACTAGCGGGACCTACTACGAGCAGTACTTC. Amino acids: CASSQGTSGTYYEQYF.

A remark on this clone: This CDR3 is also generated by other DNA sequences in the sample. The chain couples TRBV27 to TRBJ1-1, with unresolved D. The CDR3 sequence is 13 residues long. Per germline, CDR1 MNHEY and CDR2 SMNVEV (reference sequence). V was clipped by 2 bases and J by 0 bases, with 4 bases between them. The CDR3 DNA reads TGTGCCAGCAGTTTAGGGATGAACACTGAAGCTTTCTTT. As protein: CASSLGMNTEAFF.

The chain carries TRBV27 and TRBJ2-7; possible D gene TRBD1, 6 bases. V was clipped by 5 bases and J by 3 bases, with 23 bases between them. The CDR3 length is 17 residues. Germline CDR1 MNHEY, CDR2 SMNVEV (reference sequence). The CDR3: CASSLGSGTTFYYEQYF. The DNA of the CDR3 is TGTGCCAGCAGTCTGGGGTCCGGGACAACATTTTACTACGAGCAGTACTTC.

This clone has a single count. The chain joins TRBV28 to TRBJ2-7; a possible D gene is TRBD1 (6 bases). The CDR3 sequence is 13 residues long. Trimming shortened V by 3 bases and J by 6 bases, and 12 bases separated the two germline ends. The germline CDR1 and CDR2 sequences are MDHEN and SYDVKM. For the CDR3, the DNA is TGTGCCAGCAGTTTGACAGGAGCGTTCGAGCAGTACTTC. Translated, it gives CASSLTGAFEQYF. The whole variable domain, remainder taken from reference TRBV28 and TRBJ2-7, is DVKVTQSSRYLVKRTGEKVFLECVQDMDHENMFWYRQDPGLGLRLIYFSYDVKMKEKGDIPEGYSVSREKKERFSLILESASTNQTSMYLCASSLTGAFEQYFGPGTRLTVT.

J is TRBJ2-5 and V is TRBV5-6; 7 bases are a match to TRBD1. Germline assignment: CDR1 SGHDT and CDR2 YYEEEE. The J segment lost 2 bases and the V segment lost 5 bases, leaving 6 bases of the junction unmatched. The CDR3 sequence is 14 residues long. DNA for the CDR3: TGTGCCAGCAGATACGGACAGGAACAAGAGACCCAGTACTTC. It translates to CASRYGQEQETQYF.

This sequence joins TRBV11-2 and TRBJ2-7; D is ambiguous. Germline loops: CDR1 SGHAT, CDR2 FQNNGV. This CDR3 contains 16 residues. Between the trimmed V and J ends, which lost 0 bases and 0 bases, there was a span of 12 bases. The CDR3: CASSLDRAPSSYEQYF. DNA for the CDR3: TGTGCCAGCAGCTTAGATCGGGCACCTTCCTCCTACGAGCAGTACTTC.

The chain carries TRBV30 and TRBJ2-1, with TRBD2 identical over 16 bases. The CDR3 extends over 18 amino acids. Germline CDR1 reads GTSNPN; CDR2 reads SVGIG (reference sequence). The J segment lost 0 bases and the V segment lost 4 bases, leaving 6 bases of the junction unmatched. In DNA, the CDR3 is TGTGCCTGGACCGGGACTAGCGGGAGGGTGAGCTCCTACAATGAGCAGTTCTTC. Translated: CAWTGTSGRVSSYNEQFF.

The chain combines TRBV4-1 with TRBJ2-1, with 8 positions matching TRBD2. V was clipped by 3 bases and J by 5 bases; unmatched bases: 12. Germline CDR1 reads MGHRA; CDR2 reads YSYEKL. CDR3 size: 17 residues. This CDR3 reads CASSQGPTGGEHNEQFF. The CDR3 DNA reads TGCGCCAGCAGCCAGGGTCCTACGGGAGGGGAGCACAATGAGCAGTTCTTC.

The rearrangement links TRBV4-3 to TRBJ2-7; D unclear. Germline V gene sequence: CDR1 LGHNA, CDR2 YSLEER. Trimming shortened V by 1 base and J by 4 bases, and 14 bases separated the two germline ends. CDR3 length equals 15 residues. The CDR3 here is CASSQGLSPTYEQYF. CDR3 in DNA: TGCGCCAGCAGCCAAGGTCTATCCCCCACTTACGAGCAGTACTTC.

V gene TRBV7-6 combines with J gene TRBJ2-1; unclear D gene. Looked up from germline, CDR1 is SGHVS and CDR2 is FNYEAQ. This CDR3 is built from 14 residues. The V end lost 5 bases, the J end lost 1 base, and 9 bases lay between the germline ends. The CDR3 nucleotides read TGTGCCAGCAGCCGCGGCGGATCCTACAATGAGCAGTTCTTC. Translation gives CASSRGGSYNEQFF.

This chain connects TRBV25-1 to TRBJ2-2; D not certain. CDR3 length equals 17 residues. With 4 bases removed from V and 6 bases from J, the gap between germline ends came to 21 bases. CDR1 is MGHDK and CDR2 is SYGVNS in the germline V gene. CDR3 in amino acids: CASSVRAEMVTPGELFF. As DNA, the CDR3 is TGTGCCAGCAGTGTCCGGGCGGAAATGGTCACCCCCGGGGAGCTGTTTTTT. Filled out from reference TRBV25-1 and TRBJ2-2, the complete variable domain reads EADIYQTPRYLVIGTGKKITLECSQTMGHDKMYWYQQDPGMELHLIHYSYGVNSTEKGDLSSESTVSRIRTEHFPLTLESARPSHTSQYLCASSVRAEMVTPGELFFGEGSRLTVL.

The V and J genes are TRBV27 and TRBJ1-5, with D perhaps TRBD1 (5 bases). The germline V and J ends were trimmed by 5 bases and 0 bases, with 11 bases remaining between them. The CDR3 is 15 residues long. Germline-derived CDR1 and CDR2 are MNHEY and SMNVEV (reference sequence). The CDR3 DNA sequence: TGTGCCAGCAGTCCCCTGGGGGTTAGCAATCAGCCCCAGCATTTT. It specifies CASSPLGVSNQPQHF.

Here the CDR3 DNA reads TGTGCCAGCAGGGGCACTGAAGCTTTCTTT. This codes for CASRGTEAFF. The rearrangement links TRBV19 to TRBJ1-1, with D tentatively TRBD1 (6 bases). V lost 9 bases, J lost 4 bases, and 6 bases lay in between. This CDR3 contains 10 residues. CDR1 and CDR2 (germline): LNHDA, SQIVND (reference sequence).

This chain links TRBV29-1 with TRBJ1-1; no firm D call. Trimming shortened V by 0 bases and J by 8 bases, and 10 bases separated the two germline ends. The CDR3 spans 12 residues. Germline V gene data show CDR1 as SQVTM and CDR2 as ANQGSEA. Here the CDR3 reads CSVEDRKGEAFF. The DNA of the CDR3 is TGCAGCGTTGAAGATCGTAAGGGCGAAGCTTTCTTT.

The rearrangement uses TRBV2 and TRBJ1-1; D not resolved. There are 12 residues in the CDR3. V lost 10 bases and J lost 4, with 13 bases in between. Germline CDR1 SNHLY, CDR2 FYNNEI. The CDR3: CAIRVIGTEAFF. CDR3 nucleotide sequence: TGTGCCATTAGAGTTATAGGCACTGAAGCTTTCTTT.

V gene TRBV28 combines with J gene TRBJ2-3, with D uncertain. Trimming stripped 6 bases from V and 4 bases from J, with 8 bases between. In germline, CDR1 is MDHEN, CDR2 SYDVKM. The CDR3 has 12 residues. As DNA, the CDR3 is TGTGCCAGCAGCTTACCCTCAGATACGCAGTATTTT. Its translation: CASSLPSDTQYF.

This chain joins TRBV4-1 and TRBJ2-2; tentatively, D is TRBD1 or TRBD2 (5 bases each). The V gene lost 4 bases and the J gene lost 1 base, with 13 bases spanning the gap. The germline V gene encodes CDR1 MGHRA and CDR2 YSYEKL. This CDR3 has 16 residues. CDR3 residues: CASSPRDLRNTGELFF. The CDR3 nucleotides read TGCGCCAGCAGCCCCCGGGACCTACGGAACACCGGGGAGCTGTTTTTT.

This sequence joins TRBV15 and TRBJ2-1; the match to TRBD2 covers 14 bases. Unmatched junction bases numbered 12, after V lost 5 bases and J lost 0 bases. Looked up from germline, CDR1 is LNHNV and CDR2 is YYDKDF (reference sequence). The CDR3 sequence is 20 residues long. The chain's CDR3 is CATSSRGLAGALSSYNEQFF. The CDR3 DNA reads as TGTGCCACCAGCTCTAGGGGACTAGCGGGGGCACTGAGCTCCTACAATGAGCAGTTCTTC.